The T cell receptor (beta chain) described here comes from a study of blood T cell repertoires in COVID-19. Across the whole study: Samples of COVID-19 (acute and convalescent) were obtained from the United States, Italy and Spain. T cells, B-cell-depleted T cells, or PBMCs provided the cDNA or gDNA that served as material.

The CDR3 has 14 residues. The germline V and J ends were trimmed by 5 bases and 0 bases, with 10 bases remaining between them. Germline values: CDR1 KGHSH, CDR2 LQKENI. Per the study methods: Quantification of nucleated cells was approximated via reference gene primer amplification. Sequenced by immunoSEQ multiplex PCR; TCRdb stores in-frame clones only, minus some. V, J and clone size are those of that table, while D and trimming were read from the DNA. The sample yields around 300,000 clones, approximately 85% seen once. The sequencing sample was made of peripheral blood. The receptor comes from a woman aged 70 to 79 with acute or convalescent COVID-19. J is TRBJ1-1 and V is TRBV18; no clear D gene. The CDR3 DNA sequence: TGTGCCAGCTCATCACATGCTATGAACACTGAAGCTTTCTTT. It specifies CASSSHAMNTEAFF.